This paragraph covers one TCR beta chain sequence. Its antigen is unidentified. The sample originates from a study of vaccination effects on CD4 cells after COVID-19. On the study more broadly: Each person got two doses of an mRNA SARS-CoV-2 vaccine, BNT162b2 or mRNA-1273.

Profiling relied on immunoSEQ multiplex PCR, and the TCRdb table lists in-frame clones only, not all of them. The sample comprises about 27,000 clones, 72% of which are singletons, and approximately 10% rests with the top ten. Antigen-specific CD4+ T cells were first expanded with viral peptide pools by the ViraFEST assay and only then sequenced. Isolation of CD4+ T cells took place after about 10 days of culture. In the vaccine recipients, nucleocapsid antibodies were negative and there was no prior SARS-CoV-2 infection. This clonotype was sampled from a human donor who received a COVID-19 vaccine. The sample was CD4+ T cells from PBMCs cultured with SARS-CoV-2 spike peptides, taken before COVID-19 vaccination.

CDR3 region: CASGGRGHSAYEQYF. The DNA of the CDR3 is TGTGCCAGCGGTGGGCGGGGGCACAGCGCCTACGAGCAGTACTTC. The chain has TRBV25-1 and TRBJ2-7, with D possibly matching TRBD2 (7 bases). Germline V gene sequence: CDR1 MGHDK, CDR2 SYGVNS. The CDR3 length is 15 residues. V was shortened by 8 bases and J by 2 bases, with 19 bases between the two germline ends.